Below, one T cell receptor (beta chain) is given with its context. Recruits, aged about 18 to 100 years, lived in 24 US areas. Participant reports of clinical history set cohort assignment. Donors in Cohort 3 who had recovered were those with two negative PCRs, healthcare professional clearance, or resolution of their symptoms. Per the study methods: Reference gene primer amplification yielded estimated nucleated cell counts. Clones were read by immunoSEQ multiplex PCR, and TCRdb kept only the in-frame ones, dropping some. The DNA gave D and trimming, while V, J and clone size come from that table. Altogether 250,000 to 350,000 clones are present, around nine tenths being singletons, with the ten largest covering 1% to 1.3%. The entry originates in a study of blood T cell repertoires in COVID-19. Sequences were obtained from PBMCs or T cells enriched from blood (not recorded which). This TCR was sampled from a woman aged 25 to 39 who had recovered from COVID-19.

CDR3 in DNA: TGTGCCAGCAGCTCTTACGGCAGCCGGGACAGGGTGACCTATGGCTACACCTTC. It translates to CASSSYGSRDRVTYGYTF. The genes are TRBV7-6 and TRBJ1-2, with TRBD1 matching over 9 bases. The germline V gene encodes CDR1 SGHVS and CDR2 FNYEAQ. V lost 4 bases to trimming and J lost 4 bases; unmatched junction nucleotides: 16. The length of the CDR3 is 18 residues.